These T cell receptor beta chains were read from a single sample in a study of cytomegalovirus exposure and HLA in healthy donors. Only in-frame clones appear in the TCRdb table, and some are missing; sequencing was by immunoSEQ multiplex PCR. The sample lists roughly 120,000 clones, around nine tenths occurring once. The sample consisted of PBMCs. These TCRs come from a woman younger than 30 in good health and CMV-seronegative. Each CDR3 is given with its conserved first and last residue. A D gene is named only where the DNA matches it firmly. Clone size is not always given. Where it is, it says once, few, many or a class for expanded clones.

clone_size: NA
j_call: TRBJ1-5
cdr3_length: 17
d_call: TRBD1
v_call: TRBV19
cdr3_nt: TGTGCCAGTAGTCCGGGAATAACAGGGGTCTTCAATCAGCCCCAGCATTTT
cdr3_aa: CASSPGITGVFNQPQHF

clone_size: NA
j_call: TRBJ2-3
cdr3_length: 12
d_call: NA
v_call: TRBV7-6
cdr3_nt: TGTGCCAGCAGTTTAGGAGCAGATACGCAGTATTTT
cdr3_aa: CASSLGADTQYF

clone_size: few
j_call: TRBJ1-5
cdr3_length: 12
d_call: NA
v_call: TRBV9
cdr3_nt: TGTGCCAGCAGCCGAGGTAATCAGCCCCAGCATTTT
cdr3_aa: CASSRGNQPQHF

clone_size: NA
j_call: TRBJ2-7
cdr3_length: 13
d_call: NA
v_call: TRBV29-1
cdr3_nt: TGCAGCGTTGTAGTGGGGCACCCCTACGAGCAGTACTTC
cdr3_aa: CSVVVGHPYEQYF

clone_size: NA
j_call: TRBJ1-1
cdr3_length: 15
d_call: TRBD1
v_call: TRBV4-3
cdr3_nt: TGCGCCAGCAGCCTGGAGCCGGGACAGGGGAATGAAGCTTTCTTT
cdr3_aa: CASSLEPGQGNEAFF

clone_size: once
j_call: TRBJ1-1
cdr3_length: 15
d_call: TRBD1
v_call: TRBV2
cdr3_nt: TGTGCCAGCAGATACTTTACAGGGGGCGGTGGCGGAGCTTTCTTT
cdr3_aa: CASRYFTGGGGGAFF

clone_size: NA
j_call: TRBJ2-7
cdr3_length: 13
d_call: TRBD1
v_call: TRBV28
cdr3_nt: TGTGCCTCCCGGGACAGTCAAACCTACGAGCAGTACTTC
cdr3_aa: CASRDSQTYEQYF

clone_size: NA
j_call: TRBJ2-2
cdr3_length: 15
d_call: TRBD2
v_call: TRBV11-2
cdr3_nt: TGTGCCAGCAGATTTGGACTAGCGGGTGTGGGGGAGCTGTTTTTT
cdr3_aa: CASRFGLAGVGELFF

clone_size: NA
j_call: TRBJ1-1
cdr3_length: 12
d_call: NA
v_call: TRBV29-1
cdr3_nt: TGCACCGGACGGGAAATGAACACTGAAGCTTTCTTT
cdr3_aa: CTGREMNTEAFF

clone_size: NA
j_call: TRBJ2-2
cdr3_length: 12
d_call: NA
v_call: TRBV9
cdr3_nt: TGTGCCAGCAGCGCACTCACCGGGGAGCTGTTTTTT
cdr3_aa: CASSALTGELFF

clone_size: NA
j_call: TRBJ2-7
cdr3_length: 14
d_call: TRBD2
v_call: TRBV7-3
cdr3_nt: TGTGCCAGCAGCTTAGCGGGAGGAGAGTACGAGCAGTACTTC
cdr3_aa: CASSLAGGEYEQYF

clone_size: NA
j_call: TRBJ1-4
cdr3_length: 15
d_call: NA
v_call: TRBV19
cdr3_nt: TGTGCCAGTTCATCGCGTCAGGGGTGGACTGAAAAACTGTTTTTT
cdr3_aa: CASSSRQGWTEKLFF

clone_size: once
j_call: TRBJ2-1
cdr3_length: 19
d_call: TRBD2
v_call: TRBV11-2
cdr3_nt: TGTGCCAGCAGCCCAAGAGGGAGTCGCGGGAGGGCCTTGGCGGATGAGCAGTTCTTC
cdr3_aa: CASSPRGSRGRALADEQFF

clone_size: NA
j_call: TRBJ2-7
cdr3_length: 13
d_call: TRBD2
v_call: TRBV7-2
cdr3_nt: TGTGCCAGCAGCCCAGGGACTAGCTACGAGCAGTACTTC
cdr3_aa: CASSPGTSYEQYF

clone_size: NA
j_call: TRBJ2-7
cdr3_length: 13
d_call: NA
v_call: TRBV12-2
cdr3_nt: TGTGCAAGTCGCGTAGCGCTACCCTACGAGCAGTACTTC
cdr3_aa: CASRVALPYEQYF

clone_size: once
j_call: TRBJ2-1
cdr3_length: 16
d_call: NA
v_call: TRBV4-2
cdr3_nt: TGTGCCAGCAGCCAAGATCGGAGGGATTCCTACAATGAGCAGTTCTTC
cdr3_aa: CASSQDRRDSYNEQFF

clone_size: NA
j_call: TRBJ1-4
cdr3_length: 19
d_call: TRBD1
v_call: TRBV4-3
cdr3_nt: TGCGCCAGCAGCCCACCTCCCTCGACAGGGACGATGCGTAATGAAAAACTGTTTTTT
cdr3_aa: CASSPPPSTGTMRNEKLFF

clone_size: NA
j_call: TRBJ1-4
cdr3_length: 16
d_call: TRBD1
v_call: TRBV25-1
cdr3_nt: TGTGCCAGCCAGGACAGGGAGGGAGCAACTAATGAAAAACTGTTTTTT
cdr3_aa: CASQDREGATNEKLFF

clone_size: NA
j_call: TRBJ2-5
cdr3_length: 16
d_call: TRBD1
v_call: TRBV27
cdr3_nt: TGTGCCAGCAGTTTATCGAGGAGTTCCAGGGGGGAGACCCAGTACTTC
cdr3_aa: CASSLSRSSRGETQYF

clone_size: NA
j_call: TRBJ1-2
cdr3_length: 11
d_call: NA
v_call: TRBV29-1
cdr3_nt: TGCAGCGTTGTGTCGGGATATGGCTACACCTTC
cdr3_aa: CSVVSGYGYTF

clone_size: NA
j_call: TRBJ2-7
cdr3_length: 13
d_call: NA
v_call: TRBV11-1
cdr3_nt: TGTGCCAGCAGCCCTCTGACTAAGTACGAGCAGTACTTC
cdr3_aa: CASSPLTKYEQYF

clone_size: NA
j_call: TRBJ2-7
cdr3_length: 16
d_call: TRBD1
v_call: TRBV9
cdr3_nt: TGTGCCAGCAGCCCCCGAGGGCCCAGGGGGCAAGGCGAGCAGTACTTC
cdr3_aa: CASSPRGPRGQGEQYF

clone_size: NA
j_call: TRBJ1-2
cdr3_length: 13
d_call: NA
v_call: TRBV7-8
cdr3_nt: TGTGCCAGCAGCTTAAATAGTAACTATGGCTACACCTTC
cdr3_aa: CASSLNSNYGYTF

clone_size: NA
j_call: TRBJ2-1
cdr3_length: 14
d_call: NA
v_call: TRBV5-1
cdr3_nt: TGCGCCAGCAGCTCGGGGAGCTCCTACAATGAGCAGTTCTTC
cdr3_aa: CASSSGSSYNEQFF

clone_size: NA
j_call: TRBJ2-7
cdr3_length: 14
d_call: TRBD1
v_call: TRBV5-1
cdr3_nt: TGCGCCAGCAGCGTAATCGGACAGGGGGACGAGCAGTACTTC
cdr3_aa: CASSVIGQGDEQYF

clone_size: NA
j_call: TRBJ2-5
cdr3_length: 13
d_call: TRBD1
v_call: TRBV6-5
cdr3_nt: TGTGCCACCTGGACAGGGGCGGAAGAGACCCAGTACTTC
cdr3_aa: CATWTGAEETQYF

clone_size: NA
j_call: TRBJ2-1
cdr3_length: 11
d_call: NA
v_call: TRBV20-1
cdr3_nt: TGCAGTGCTAGAGATATAAATGAGCAGTTCTTC
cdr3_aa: CSARDINEQFF

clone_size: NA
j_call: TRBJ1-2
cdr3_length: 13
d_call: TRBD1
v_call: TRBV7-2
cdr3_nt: TGTGCCAGCAGCTTTGAGGGGGCGCGGGGCTACACCTTC
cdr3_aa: CASSFEGARGYTF

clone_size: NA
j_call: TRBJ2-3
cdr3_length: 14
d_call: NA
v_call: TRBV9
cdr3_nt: TGTGCCAGCAGCCCCGGCGGACACACAGATACGCAGTATTTT
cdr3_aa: CASSPGGHTDTQYF

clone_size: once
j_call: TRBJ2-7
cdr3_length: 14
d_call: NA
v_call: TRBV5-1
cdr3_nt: TGCGCCAGCAGCCCCGTTGGCGGGCTTTACGAGCAGTACTTC
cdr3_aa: CASSPVGGLYEQYF

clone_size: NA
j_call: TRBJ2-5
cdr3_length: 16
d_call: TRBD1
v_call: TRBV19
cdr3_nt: TGTGCCAGTAGTAACTCAGGGGGATGGGGCCTGGAGACCCAGTACTTC
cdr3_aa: CASSNSGGWGLETQYF

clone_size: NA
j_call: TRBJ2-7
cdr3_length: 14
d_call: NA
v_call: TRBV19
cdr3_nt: TGTGCCAGTAGTCAGGGGCTAAGCACCTACGAGCAGTACTTC
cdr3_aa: CASSQGLSTYEQYF

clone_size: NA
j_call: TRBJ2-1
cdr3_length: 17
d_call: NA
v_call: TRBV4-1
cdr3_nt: TGCGCCAGCAGCCAAGGACAGGGCCTCGGAGGGCTATGGACGCAGTTCTTC
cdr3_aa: CASSQGQGLGGLWTQFF

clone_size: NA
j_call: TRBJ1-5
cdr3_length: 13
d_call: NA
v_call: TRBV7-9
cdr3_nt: TGTGCCAGCAGCCGAGATAGCAATCAGCCCCAGCATTTT
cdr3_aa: CASSRDSNQPQHF

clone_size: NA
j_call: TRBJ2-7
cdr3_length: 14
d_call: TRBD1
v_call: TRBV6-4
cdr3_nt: TGTGCCAGCAGTGCAGGACAGGACTTCTTAGAGCAGTACTTC
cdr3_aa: CASSAGQDFLEQYF

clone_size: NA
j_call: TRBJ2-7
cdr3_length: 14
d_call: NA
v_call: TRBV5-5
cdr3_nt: TGTGCCAGCAGCTTGGTTTCCTTTACCTACGAGCAGTACTTC
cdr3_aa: CASSLVSFTYEQYF

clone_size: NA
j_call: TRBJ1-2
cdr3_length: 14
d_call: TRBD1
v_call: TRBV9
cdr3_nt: TGTGCCAGCAGCGCGGGGACAGCCCCCTATGGCTACACCTTC
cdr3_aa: CASSAGTAPYGYTF

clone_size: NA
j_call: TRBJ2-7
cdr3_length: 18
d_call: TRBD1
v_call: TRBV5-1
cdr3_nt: TGCGCCAGCAGCTTGGCTAGGATTACAGGGGGCGCGTCCTACGAGCAGTACTTC
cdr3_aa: CASSLARITGGASYEQYF

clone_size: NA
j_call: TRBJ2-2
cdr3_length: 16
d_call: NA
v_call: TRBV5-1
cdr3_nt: TGCGCCAGCGGCCCCAGGGGGGCGGAGGGCCCCGGGGAGCTGTTTTTT
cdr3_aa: CASGPRGAEGPGELFF

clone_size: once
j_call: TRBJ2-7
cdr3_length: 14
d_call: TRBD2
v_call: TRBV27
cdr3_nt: TGTGCCAGCAGTTCCACCGCGGGGGTTGTAGAGCAGTACTTC
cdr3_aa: CASSSTAGVVEQYF

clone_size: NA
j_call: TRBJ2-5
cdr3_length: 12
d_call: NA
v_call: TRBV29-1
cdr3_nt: TGCAGCGCGCAGGGACTCCAAGAGACCCAGTACTTC
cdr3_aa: CSAQGLQETQYF

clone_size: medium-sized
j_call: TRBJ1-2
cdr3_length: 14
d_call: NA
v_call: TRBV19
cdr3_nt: TGTGCCAGTACCCAAACAGGAGAGAACTATGGCTACACCTTC
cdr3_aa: CASTQTGENYGYTF

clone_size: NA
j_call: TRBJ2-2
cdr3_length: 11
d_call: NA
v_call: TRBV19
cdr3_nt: TGTGCCAGTAGTATATACGGGGAGCTGTTTTTT
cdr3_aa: CASSIYGELFF

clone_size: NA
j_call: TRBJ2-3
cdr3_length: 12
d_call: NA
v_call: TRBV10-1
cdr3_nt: TGCGCCAGCAGCCAGAGGGGGGATACGCAGTATTTT
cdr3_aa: CASSQRGDTQYF

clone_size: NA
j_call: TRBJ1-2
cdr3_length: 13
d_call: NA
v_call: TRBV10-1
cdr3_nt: TGCGCCAGCAGTGAGGTGTCAGACTATGGCTACACCTTC
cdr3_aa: CASSEVSDYGYTF

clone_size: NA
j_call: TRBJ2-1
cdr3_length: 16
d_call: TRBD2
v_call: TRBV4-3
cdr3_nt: TGCGCCAGCAGCCAACGCCCAGCGGGGGGAGGGAGTGAGCAGTTCTTC
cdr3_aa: CASSQRPAGGGSEQFF

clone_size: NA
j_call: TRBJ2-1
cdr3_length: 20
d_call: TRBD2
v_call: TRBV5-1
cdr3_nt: TGCGCCAGCAGCGCGCCGGGACTAGCGGGACGAGGAAGCTCCTACAATGAGCAGTTCTTC
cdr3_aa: CASSAPGLAGRGSSYNEQFF

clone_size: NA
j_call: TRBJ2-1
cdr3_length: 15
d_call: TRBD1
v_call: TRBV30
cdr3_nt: TGTGCCTGGAATCCCGGACAGGGAGCATACAATGAGCAGTTCTTC
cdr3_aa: CAWNPGQGAYNEQFF

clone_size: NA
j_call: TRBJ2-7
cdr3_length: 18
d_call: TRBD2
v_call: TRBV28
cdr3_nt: TGTGCCAGCAGCCACGGGGGGGGGAGTTTAATCCCCTCTCGCGAGCAGTACTTC
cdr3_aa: CASSHGGGSLIPSREQYF

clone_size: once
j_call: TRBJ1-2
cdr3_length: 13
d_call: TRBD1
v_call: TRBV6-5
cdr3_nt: TGTGCCAGCAGCTTTTCGGGACAGGGAGGCTACACCTTC
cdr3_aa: CASSFSGQGGYTF

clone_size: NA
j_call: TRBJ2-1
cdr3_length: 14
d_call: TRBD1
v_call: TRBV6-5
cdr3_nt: TGTGCCAGCAGAAGGACAGGGGGCGCGGGGGAGCAGTTCTTC
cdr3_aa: CASRRTGGAGEQFF

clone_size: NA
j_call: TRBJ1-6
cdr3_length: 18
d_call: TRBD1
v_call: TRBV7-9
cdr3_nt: TGTGCCAGCAGGTATCACTCCGGGACAGGGTCCTATAATTCACCCCTCCACTTT
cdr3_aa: CASRYHSGTGSYNSPLHF

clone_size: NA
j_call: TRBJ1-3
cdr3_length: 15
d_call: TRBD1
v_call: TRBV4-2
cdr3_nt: TGTGCCAGCAGCCAAGAAAGGGGACAGCAAGACACCATATATTTT
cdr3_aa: CASSQERGQQDTIYF

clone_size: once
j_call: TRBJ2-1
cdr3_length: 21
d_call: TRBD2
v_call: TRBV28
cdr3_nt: TGTGCCAGCAGTTTACGGCCCGTACTTACTAGCGGGAGAACGTCCTACAATGAGCAGTTCTTC
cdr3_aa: CASSLRPVLTSGRTSYNEQFF

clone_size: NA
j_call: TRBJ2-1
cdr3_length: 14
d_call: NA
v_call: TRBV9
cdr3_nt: TGTGCCAGCAGCGCCCAGGGAGGCTACAATGAGCAGTTCTTC
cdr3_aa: CASSAQGGYNEQFF

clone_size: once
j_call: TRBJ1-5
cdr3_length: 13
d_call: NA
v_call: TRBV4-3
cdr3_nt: TGCGCCAGCAGCCAAGTTATCAATCAGCCCCAGCATTTT
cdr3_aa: CASSQVINQPQHF

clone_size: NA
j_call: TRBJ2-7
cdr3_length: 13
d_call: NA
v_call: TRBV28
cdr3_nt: TGTGCCAGCACCGATCAGATAGCGGAAACGCAGTACTTC
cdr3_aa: CASTDQIAETQYF

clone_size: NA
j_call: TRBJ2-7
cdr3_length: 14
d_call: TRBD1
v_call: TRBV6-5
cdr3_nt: TGTGCCAGCGGTAAGGACAGGGGAACCGACGAGCAGTACTTC
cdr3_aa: CASGKDRGTDEQYF